The next 14 T cell receptor beta chains were all read from a single sample in a study of patients and donors after allogeneic stem cell transplantation. TCRdb processed the RT-PCR reads anew with MiXCR; each CDR3 protein has one entry. In the table there are about a million distinct CDR3 sequences, around 17% of which are singletons. Material for sequencing was blood, either unsorted or a sorted T cell fraction (not recorded which). The receptor set was obtained from a human donor who was either an allogeneic HSCT recipient or a stem cell or donor lymphocyte infusion donor (not recorded which). It is not recorded whose cells these are; they may come from a transplant donor.

The chain is built from TRBV19 and TRBJ2-5, with TRBD2 matching 12 bases. This CDR3 has 17 residues. The V gene end was trimmed by 3 bases and the J gene end by 0 bases; junction bases not matched to a gene: 5. In germline, CDR1 is LNHDA, CDR2 SQIVND (reference sequence). As DNA, the CDR3 is TGTGCCAGTAGTATCCGACTAGCGGGAGTGTACCAAGAGACCCAGTACTTC. Protein product: CASSIRLAGVYQETQYF.

In the case of this clonotype: The germline gene is not matched at one end of the junction; a read error may be the cause. The chain links TRBV7-3 to TRBJ2-7; TRBD2 aligns across 11 bases. Looked up from germline, CDR1 is SGHTA and CDR2 is FQGTGA. This CDR3 has 16 residues. CDR3 region: CASSLTLAGVRGEQYF. CDR3 bases: TGTGCCAGCAGCCTAACACTAGCGGGGGTGAGAGGAGAGCAGTACTTC.

This clonotype was observed a few times. The J gene is TRBJ1-1, the V gene TRBV19, with D unresolved. V lost 3 bases to trimming and J lost 7 bases, with 15 bases between them. The CDR3 has 14 residues. Germline-derived CDR1 and CDR2 are LNHDA and SQIVND (reference sequence). The CDR3 loop is CASSIVGREDEAFF. CDR3 nucleotides: TGTGCCAGTAGTATCGTAGGCAGAGAAGATGAAGCTTTCTTT. Full variable domain (missing parts from reference TRBV19 and TRBJ1-1): DGGITQSPKYLFRKEGQNVTLSCEQNLNHDAMYWYRQDPGQGLRLIYYSQIVNDFQKGDIAEGYSVSREKKESFPLTVTSAQKNPTAFYLCASSIVGREDEAFFGQGTRLTVV.

As regards this clonotype: A much larger clonotype is one base distant, so this may be a read error. This rearrangement joins TRBV2 to TRBJ1-1, with a tentative D call TRBD1 (5 bases). CDR3 length: 13 amino acids. The V end was cut by 4 bases, the J end by 1 base, with 7 bases between. Germline CDR1 and CDR2: SNHLY and FYNNEI. The CDR3 region has the DNA TGTGCCAGCAGTGGACAGTGGAACACTGAAGCTTTCTTT. This encodes CASSGQWNTEAFF.

The CDR3 nucleotides read TGCAGTGCTAGAGAGGCTAGCGGGGGGGCCCCCTACAATGAGCAGTTCTTC. This sequence encodes CSAREASGGAPYNEQFF. The V and J genes are TRBV20-1 and TRBJ2-1; 12 bases line up with TRBD2. The V and J ends lost 0 bases and 2 bases, in that order; junction bases with no gene match: 5. The CDR3 sequence is 17 residues long. Germline loops: CDR1 DFQATT, CDR2 SNEGSKA (reference sequence).

This clonotype has at least ten counts. This chain joins TRBV29-1 and TRBJ2-5, with 10 nucleotides matching TRBD1. V shed 7 bases and J 2 bases; nucleotides not matched to a gene: 4. Germline loops: CDR1 SQVTM, CDR2 ANQGSEA. The CDR3 totals 13 residues. The CDR3 DNA reads TGCAGCGGTGGGACAGGGGTACAAGAGACCCAGTACTTC. It specifies CSGGTGVQETQYF.

The chain links TRBV15 to TRBJ2-5; perhaps TRBD2 as D (5 bases). The V gene lost 0 bases and the J gene lost 9 bases, with 8 bases spanning the gap. Germline V gives CDR1 LNHNV, CDR2 YYDKDF (reference sequence). CDR3 size: 12 residues. CDR3 DNA sequence: TGTGCCACCAGCAGAGATTTCGGGGCCCAGTACTTC. The encoded protein is CATSRDFGAQYF.

The count of this clonotype is one. A junction end diverges from the germline sequence, so it may reflect a read error. This sequence joins TRBV20-1 and TRBJ2-1, with D possibly called TRBD1 or TRBD2 (5 bases each). The germline V gene encodes CDR1 DFQATT and CDR2 SNEGSKA (reference sequence). This CDR3 has 14 amino acids. The DNA of the CDR3 is TGCTGTGCTATTACAGCGGACACCTACAATGAGCAGTTCTTC. It yields the protein CCAITADTYNEQFF.

Only a few counts were recorded for this clonotype. The V and J genes are TRBV21-1 and TRBJ2-5; the table's D call of TRBD2 was not tested on the DNA. TRBV21-1 is deemed a pseudogene. CDR3 size: 16 residues. The CDR3 nucleotides are TGTGCCAGCAGCAAACTAGCGGGGGATCTCGGGGAGACCCAGTACTTC. Its translation is CASSKLAGDLGETQYF.

This clonotype was picked up many times. The chain uses TRBV10-3 and TRBJ1-2, with TRBD1 matching 10 bases. CDR1 is ENHRY, CDR2 SYGVKD, per germline. The CDR3 is 15 amino acids. V lost 2 bases, J lost 4 bases, and 4 bases stayed unmatched. This chain's CDR3 is CAISEGTGATYGYTF. The CDR3 region has the DNA TGTGCCATCAGTGAGGGGACAGGGGCCACCTATGGCTACACCTTC.

V usage is TRBV29-1 and J usage is TRBJ2-1; D gene ambiguous. The CDR3 runs to 14 residues. Germline CDR1 is SQVTM and CDR2 is ANQGSEA. The V gene lost 0 bases and the J gene lost 10 bases, with 16 bases spanning the gap. The CDR3 DNA reads TGCAGCGTTGAAGATCCAGTCTCCTTGGGGGAGCAGTTCTTC. Translating gives CSVEDPVSLGEQFF.

This clonotype was seen more than once but under ten times. J is TRBJ2-3 and V is TRBV12-3 or TRBV12-4; perhaps TRBD2 as D (6 bases). CDR3 length equals 15 residues. V was cut by 1 base and J by 2 bases, with 10 bases left in between. For the CDR3, the DNA is TGTGCCAGCAGTTTAGGCGGGGCGGTCACAGATACGCAGTATTTT. It codes for CASSLGGAVTDTQYF.

This clonotype was seen more than once but under ten times. V gene TRBV13 combines with J gene TRBJ1-2; 11 positions agree with TRBD1. This CDR3 has 16 residues. From germline, CDR1 is PRHDT and CDR2 FYEKMQ (reference sequence). The junction had 9 bases not matched to a gene; V was cut back by 4 bases and J by 5 bases. CDR3 in DNA: TGTGCCAGCAGCTCCTTTGGGACAGGGGGTGGATATGGCTACACCTTC. Amino acid sequence: CASSSFGTGGGYGYTF.

Only a few counts were recorded for this clonotype. The chain employs TRBV12-3 or TRBV12-4 and TRBJ2-7; 13 nucleotides align to TRBD2. The CDR3 consists of 15 residues. With V trimmed by 5 bases and J by 5 bases, 6 bases remained unmatched. The chain's CDR3 is CASSRGLAGAHEQYF. CDR3 DNA: TGTGCCAGCAGTCGAGGACTAGCGGGAGCCCACGAGCAGTACTTC.